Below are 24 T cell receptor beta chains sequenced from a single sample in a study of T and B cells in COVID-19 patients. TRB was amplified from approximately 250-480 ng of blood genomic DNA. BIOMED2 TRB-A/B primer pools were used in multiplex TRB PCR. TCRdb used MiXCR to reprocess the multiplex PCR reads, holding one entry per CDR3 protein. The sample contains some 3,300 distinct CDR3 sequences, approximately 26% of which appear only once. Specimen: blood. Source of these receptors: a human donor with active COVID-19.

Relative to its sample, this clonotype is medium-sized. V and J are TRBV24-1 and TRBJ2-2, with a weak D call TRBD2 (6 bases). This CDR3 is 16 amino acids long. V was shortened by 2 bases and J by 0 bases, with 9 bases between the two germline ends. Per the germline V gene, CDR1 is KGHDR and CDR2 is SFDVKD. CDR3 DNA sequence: TGTGCCACCAGTGATTCCGGGGGACCGAACACCGGGGAGCTGTTTTTT. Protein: CATSDSGGPNTGELFF.

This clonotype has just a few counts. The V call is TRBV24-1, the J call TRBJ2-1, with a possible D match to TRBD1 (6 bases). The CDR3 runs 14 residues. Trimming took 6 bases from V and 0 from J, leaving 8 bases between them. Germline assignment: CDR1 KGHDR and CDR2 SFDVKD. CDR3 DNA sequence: TGTGCCACCAGTCAGGGGAGCTCCTACAATGAGCAGTTCTTC. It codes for CATSQGSSYNEQFF.

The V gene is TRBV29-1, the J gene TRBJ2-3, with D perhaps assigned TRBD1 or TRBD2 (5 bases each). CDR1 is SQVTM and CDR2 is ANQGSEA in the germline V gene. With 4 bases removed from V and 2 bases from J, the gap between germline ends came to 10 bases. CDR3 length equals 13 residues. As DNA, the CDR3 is TGCAGCGTTGGATCAGGGACCACAGATACGCAGTATTTT. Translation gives CSVGSGTTDTQYF.

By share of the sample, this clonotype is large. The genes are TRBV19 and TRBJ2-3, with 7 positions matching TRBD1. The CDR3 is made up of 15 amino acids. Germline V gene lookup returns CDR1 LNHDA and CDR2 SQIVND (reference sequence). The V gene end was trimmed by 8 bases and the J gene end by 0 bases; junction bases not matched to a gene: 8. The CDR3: CASLLGQSSTDTQYF. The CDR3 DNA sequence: TGTGCCAGTCTCCTGGGACAGTCTAGCACAGATACGCAGTATTTT.

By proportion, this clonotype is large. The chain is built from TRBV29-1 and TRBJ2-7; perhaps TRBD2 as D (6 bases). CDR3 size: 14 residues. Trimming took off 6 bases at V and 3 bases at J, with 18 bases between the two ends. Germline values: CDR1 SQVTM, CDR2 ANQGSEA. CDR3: CSVPGTLGGYEQYF. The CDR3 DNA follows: TGCAGCGTCCCCGGGACTCTGGGAGGCTACGAGCAGTACTTC.

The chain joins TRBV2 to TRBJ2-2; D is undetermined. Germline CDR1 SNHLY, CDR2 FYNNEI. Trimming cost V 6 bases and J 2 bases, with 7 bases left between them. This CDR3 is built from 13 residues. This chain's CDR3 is CASRTENTGELFF. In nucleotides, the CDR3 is TGTGCCAGCAGAACCGAAAACACCGGGGAGCTGTTTTTT.

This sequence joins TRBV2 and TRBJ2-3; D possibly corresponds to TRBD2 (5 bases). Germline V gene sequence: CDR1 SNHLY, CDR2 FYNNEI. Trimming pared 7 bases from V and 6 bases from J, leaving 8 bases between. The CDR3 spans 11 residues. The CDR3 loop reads CASTGWDTQYF. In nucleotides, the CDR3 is TGTGCCAGCACGGGGTGGGATACGCAGTATTTT.

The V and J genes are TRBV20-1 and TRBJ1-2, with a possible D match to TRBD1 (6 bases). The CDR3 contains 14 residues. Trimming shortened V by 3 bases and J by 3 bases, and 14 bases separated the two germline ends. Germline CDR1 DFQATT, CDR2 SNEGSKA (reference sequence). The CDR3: CSASSGGDYYGYTF. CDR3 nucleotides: TGCAGTGCTAGTTCCGGGGGCGATTACTATGGCTACACCTTC.

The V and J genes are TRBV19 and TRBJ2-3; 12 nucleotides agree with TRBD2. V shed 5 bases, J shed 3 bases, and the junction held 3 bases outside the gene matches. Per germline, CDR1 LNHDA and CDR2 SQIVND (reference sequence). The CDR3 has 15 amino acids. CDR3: CASSSLAGGTDTQYF. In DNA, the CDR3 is TGTGCCAGTAGTTCACTAGCGGGGGGAACAGATACGCAGTATTTT.

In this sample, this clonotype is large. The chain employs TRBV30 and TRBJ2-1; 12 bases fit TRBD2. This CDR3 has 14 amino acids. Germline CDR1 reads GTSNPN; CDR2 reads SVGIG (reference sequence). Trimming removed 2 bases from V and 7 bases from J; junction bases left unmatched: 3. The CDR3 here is CAWSSTSGSNEQFF. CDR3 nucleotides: TGTGCCTGGAGTTCGACTAGCGGGAGTAATGAGCAGTTCTTC.

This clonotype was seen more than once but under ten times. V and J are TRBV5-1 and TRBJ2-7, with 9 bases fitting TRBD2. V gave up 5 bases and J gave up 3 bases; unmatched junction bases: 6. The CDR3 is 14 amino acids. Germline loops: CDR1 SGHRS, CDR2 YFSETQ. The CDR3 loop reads CASRPGTSLYEQYF. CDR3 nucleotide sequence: TGCGCCAGCAGGCCCGGGACTAGCCTCTACGAGCAGTACTTC.

The CDR3 sequence is CASMPDQIQNIQYF. For the CDR3, the DNA is TGTGCCAGCATGCCCGACCAAATCCAAAACATTCAGTACTTC. The chain carries TRBV12-3 or TRBV12-4 and TRBJ2-4; D ambiguous. V lost 7 bases and J 5 bases, leaving 15 bases between the germline ends. CDR3 length equals 14 residues.

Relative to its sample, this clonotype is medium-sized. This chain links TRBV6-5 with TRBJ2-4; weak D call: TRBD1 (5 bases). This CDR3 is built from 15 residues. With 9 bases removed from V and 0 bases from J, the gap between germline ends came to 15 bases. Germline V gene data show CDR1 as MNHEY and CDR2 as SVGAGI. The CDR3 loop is CASGELGRAKNIQYF. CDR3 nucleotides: TGTGCCAGTGGCGAATTGGGGCGAGCCAAAAACATTCAGTACTTC.

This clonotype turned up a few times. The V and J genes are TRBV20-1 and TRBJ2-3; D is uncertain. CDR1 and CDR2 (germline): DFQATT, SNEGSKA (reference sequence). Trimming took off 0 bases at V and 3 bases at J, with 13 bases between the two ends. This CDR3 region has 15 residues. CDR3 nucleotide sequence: TGCAGTGCTAGAGACGACCCGGATGGGACAGATACGCAGTATTTT. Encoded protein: CSARDDPDGTDTQYF.

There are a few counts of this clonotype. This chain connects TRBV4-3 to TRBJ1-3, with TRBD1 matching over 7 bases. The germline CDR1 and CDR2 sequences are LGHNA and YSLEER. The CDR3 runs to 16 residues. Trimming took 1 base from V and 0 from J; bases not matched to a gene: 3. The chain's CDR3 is CASSQGTGASGNTIYF. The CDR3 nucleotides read TGCGCCAGCAGCCAAGGAACAGGGGCCTCTGGAAACACCATATATTTT.

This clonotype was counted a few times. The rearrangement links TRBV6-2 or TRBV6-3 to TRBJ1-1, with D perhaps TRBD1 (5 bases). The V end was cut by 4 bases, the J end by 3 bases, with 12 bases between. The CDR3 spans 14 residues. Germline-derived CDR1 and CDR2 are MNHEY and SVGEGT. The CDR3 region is CASSLAGLDTEAFF. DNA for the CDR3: TGTGCCAGCAGTTTGGCAGGGTTAGACACTGAAGCTTTCTTT.

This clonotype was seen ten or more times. CDR3: CASSLTGRSGVLDTQYF. The CDR3 nucleotides read TGTGCCAGCAGCTTGACAGGGAGGTCGGGAGTCTTAGATACGCAGTATTTT. The chain links TRBV7-2 to TRBJ2-3; tentative D call: TRBD1 (7 bases). Looked up from germline, CDR1 is SGHTA and CDR2 is FQGNSA. V lost 3 bases and J lost 5, with 21 bases in between. The CDR3 is 17 amino acids.

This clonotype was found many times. The CDR3 coding sequence is TGCGCCAGCAGCCCGGGACCAGCACGTGAGGAGACCCAGTACTTC. It codes for CASSPGPAREETQYF. This chain connects TRBV5-1 to TRBJ2-5, with D perhaps being TRBD1 or TRBD2 (5 bases each). The ends were cut back, 4 bases at V and 5 bases at J, with 18 bases in the middle. Germline CDR1 SGHRS, CDR2 YFSETQ. The length of the CDR3 is 15 residues.

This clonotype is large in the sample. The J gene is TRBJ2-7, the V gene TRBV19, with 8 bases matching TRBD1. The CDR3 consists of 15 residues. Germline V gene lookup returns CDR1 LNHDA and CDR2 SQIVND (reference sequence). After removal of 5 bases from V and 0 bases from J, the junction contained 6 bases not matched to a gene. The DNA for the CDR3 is TGTGCCAGTAGTGCCGGGACAGGTCGCTCCTACGAGCAGTACTTC. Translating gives CASSAGTGRSYEQYF. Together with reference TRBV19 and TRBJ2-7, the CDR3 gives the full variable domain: DGGITQSPKYLFRKEGQNVTLSCEQNLNHDAMYWYRQDPGQGLRLIYYSQIVNDFQKGDIAEGYSVSREKKESFPLTVTSAQKNPTAFYLCASSAGTGRSYEQYFGPGTRLTVT.

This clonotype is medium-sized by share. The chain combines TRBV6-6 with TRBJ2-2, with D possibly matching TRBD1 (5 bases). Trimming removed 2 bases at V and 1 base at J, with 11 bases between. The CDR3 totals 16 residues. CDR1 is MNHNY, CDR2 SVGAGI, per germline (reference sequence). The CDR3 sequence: CASSYHWTRNTGELFF. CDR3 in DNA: TGTGCCAGCAGTTACCACTGGACACGGAACACCGGGGAGCTGTTTTTT.

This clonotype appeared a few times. The DNA of the CDR3 is TGTGCCAGCAGCTTGCTGGTTAGCGGGATAGCCAAAAACATTCAGTACTTC. Amino acid sequence: CASSLLVSGIAKNIQYF. V gene TRBV7-9 combines with J gene TRBJ2-4; TRBD2 aligns across 8 bases. This CDR3 is 17 amino acids long. Looked up from germline, CDR1 is SEHNR and CDR2 is FQNEAQ (reference sequence). J lost 0 bases, V lost 3 bases, and 7 bases had no gene match.

The CDR3 bases are TGCAGTGCTAAGGCAGGGGGCACAGATACGCAGTATTTT. Translated, it gives CSAKAGGTDTQYF. The chain joins TRBV20-1 to TRBJ2-3; tentatively, D is TRBD1 (6 bases). This CDR3 contains 13 residues. CDR1 and CDR2 (germline): DFQATT, SNEGSKA (reference sequence). V lost 4 bases, J lost 1 base, and 9 bases lay in between.

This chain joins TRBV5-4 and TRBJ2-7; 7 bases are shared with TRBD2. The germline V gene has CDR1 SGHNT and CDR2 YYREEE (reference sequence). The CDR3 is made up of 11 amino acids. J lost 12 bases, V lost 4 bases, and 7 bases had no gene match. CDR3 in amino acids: CASSGGGDPYF. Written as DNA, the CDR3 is TGTGCCAGCAGCGGGGGGGGGGACCCGTACTTC.

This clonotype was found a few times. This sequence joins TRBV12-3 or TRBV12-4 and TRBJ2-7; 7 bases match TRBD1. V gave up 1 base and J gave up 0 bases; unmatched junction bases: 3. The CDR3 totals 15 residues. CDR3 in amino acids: CASSLEGAVSYEQYF. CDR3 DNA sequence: TGTGCCAGCAGTTTAGAGGGGGCCGTCTCCTACGAGCAGTACTTC.